These T cell receptor beta chains were read from a single sample in a study of metastatic and nonmetastatic thyroid tumors. TCRdb reprocessed the PCR reads via MiXCR. The data show some 40,000 clones, approximately 24% seen once. Sequences were obtained from tumor tissue. These receptors all stem from a female donor with papillary thyroid cancer or a benign thyroid nodule (not recorded which). Some clones in this sample may be carry-over from other donors' samples. The CDR3 runs from the conserved cysteine through the conserved F or W.

v_call cdr3_aa
TRBV11-2 CASTAGVNYEQYF
TRBV4-3 CASSQLGSTDTQYF
TRBV3-1 CASSGRGEAKNIQYF
TRBV12-3/TRBV12-4 CASSLRRAGELFF
TRBV12-3/TRBV12-4 CASSKDGTDTQYF
TRBV13 CASRLRGSNTDTQYF
TRBV11-2 CASSFSTKSEKLFF
TRBV28 CASSPTGIAKNIQYF
TRBV11-3 CASRGRAEQFF
TRBV3-1 CASSQGTSGRSEQYF
TRBV5-5 CASSLIGSYEQCF
TRBV19 CASMAGPGYEQYF
TRBV5-8 CASSLAGTSYEQYF
TRBV6-5 CASSYDRPGPNQPQHF
TRBV20-1 CSAREQNGYTF
TRBV20-1 CSVGGASYEQYF
TRBV20-1 CSARWVGQGDIGGDLSF
TRBV20-1 CSARTGRYEQYF
TRBV10-3 CAISDPGGTEAFF
TRBV6-5 CASSYLGGSYNEQFF
TRBV20-1 CSARYPDRRRYGYTF
TRBV3-1 CASSQVLAGGAQYF
TRBV5-4 CASSLGTGITEAFF
TRBV7-8 CASTLPPDTQYF
TRBV5-1 CASSLAWQEDYGYTF
TRBV20-1 CSARDPARGARFDYGYTF
TRBV6-1 CASSEAVFRFSPLHF
TRBV20-1 CSARSGEPQETQYF
TRBV2 CASARGPVNTIYF
TRBV3-1 CASSQDYDREAFF
TRBV7-2 CASSLASGSYEQYF
TRBV24-1 CATSDWDRGNTGELFF
TRBV6-5 CASSYAGTGSYEQYF
TRBV28 CASSPGQGRDTQYF
TRBV7-8 CASSLEVGQETQYF
TRBV7-2 CASSLVSGHNEQFF
TRBV5-1 CASSYSGGAGQPQHF